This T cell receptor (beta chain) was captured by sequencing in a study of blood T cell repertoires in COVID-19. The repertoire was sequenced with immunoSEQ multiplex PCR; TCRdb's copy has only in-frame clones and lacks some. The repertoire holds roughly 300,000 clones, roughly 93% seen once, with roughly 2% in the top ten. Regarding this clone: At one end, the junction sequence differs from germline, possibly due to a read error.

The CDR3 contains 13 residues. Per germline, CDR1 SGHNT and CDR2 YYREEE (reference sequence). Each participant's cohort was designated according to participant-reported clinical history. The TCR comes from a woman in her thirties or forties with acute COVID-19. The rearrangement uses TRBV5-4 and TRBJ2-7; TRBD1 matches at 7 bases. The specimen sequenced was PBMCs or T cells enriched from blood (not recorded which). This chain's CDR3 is CASSFDRAYPNNF. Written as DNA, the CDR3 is TGTGCCAGCAGCTTTGACAGGGCTTACCCTAATAACTTC.